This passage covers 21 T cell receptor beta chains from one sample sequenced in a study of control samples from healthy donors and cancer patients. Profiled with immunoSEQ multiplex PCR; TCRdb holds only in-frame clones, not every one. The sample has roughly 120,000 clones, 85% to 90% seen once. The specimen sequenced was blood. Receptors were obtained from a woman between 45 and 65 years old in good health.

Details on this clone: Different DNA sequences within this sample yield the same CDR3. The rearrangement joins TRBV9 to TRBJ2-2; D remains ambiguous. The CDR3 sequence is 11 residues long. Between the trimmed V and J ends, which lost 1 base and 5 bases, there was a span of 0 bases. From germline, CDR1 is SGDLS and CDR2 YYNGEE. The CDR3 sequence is CASSVTGELFF. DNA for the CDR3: TGTGCCAGCAGCGTAACCGGGGAGCTGTTTTTT.

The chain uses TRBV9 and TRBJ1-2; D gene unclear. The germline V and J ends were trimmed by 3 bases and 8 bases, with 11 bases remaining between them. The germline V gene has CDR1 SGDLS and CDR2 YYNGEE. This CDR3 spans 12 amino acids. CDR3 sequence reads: CASSAPRGGYTF. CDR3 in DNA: TGTGCCAGCAGCGCGCCTCGAGGGGGCTACACCTTC.

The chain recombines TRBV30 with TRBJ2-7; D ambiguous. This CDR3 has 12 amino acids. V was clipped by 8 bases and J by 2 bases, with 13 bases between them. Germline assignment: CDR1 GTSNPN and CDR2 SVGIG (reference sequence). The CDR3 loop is CARQDGTYEQYF. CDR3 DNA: TGTGCCCGCCAGGACGGTACCTACGAGCAGTACTTC.

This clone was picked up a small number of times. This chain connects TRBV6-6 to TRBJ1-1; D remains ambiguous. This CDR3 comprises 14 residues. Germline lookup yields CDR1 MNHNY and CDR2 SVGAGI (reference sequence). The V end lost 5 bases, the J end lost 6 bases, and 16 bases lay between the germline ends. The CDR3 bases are TGTGCCAGCAGTACCTACGCCCTAGGCGCTGAAGCTTTCTTT. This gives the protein CASSTYALGAEAFF.

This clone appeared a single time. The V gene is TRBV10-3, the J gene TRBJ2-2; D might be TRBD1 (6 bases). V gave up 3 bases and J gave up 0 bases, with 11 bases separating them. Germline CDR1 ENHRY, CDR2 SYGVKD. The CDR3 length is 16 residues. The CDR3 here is CAISDPGQANTGELFF. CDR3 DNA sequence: TGTGCCATCAGTGATCCGGGACAAGCGAACACCGGGGAGCTGTTTTTT.

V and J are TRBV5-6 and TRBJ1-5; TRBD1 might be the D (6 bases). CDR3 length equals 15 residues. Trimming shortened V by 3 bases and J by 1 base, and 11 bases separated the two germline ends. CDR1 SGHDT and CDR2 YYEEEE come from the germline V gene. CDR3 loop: CASSSTGRSNQPQHF. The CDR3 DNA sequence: TGTGCCAGCAGCTCTACAGGGAGGAGCAATCAGCCCCAGCATTTT.

The CDR3, as DNA: TGTGCCAGCAAGCCAGGGTGGTCTACAGATACGCAGTATTTT. It codes for CASKPGWSTDTQYF. J is TRBJ2-3 and V is TRBV6-5; D might be TRBD1 (5 bases). CDR3 length: 14 residues. Trimming stripped 7 bases from V and 3 bases from J, with 14 bases between. In germline, CDR1 is MNHEY, CDR2 SVGAGI.

The CDR3 DNA sequence: TGCAGCGCCGGGACCGTGAACACCGGGGAGCTGTTTTTT. Its protein is CSAGTVNTGELFF. The chain combines TRBV29-1 with TRBJ2-2; D may correspond to TRBD1 or TRBD2 (5 bases each). CDR1 is SQVTM, CDR2 ANQGSEA, per germline. The CDR3 totals 13 residues. V was cut by 7 bases and J by 1 base, with 10 bases left in between.

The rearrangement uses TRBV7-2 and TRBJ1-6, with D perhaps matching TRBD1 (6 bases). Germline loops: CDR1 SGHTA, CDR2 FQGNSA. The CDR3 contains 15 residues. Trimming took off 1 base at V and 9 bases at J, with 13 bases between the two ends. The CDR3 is CASSLGAGVRSPLHF. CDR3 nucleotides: TGTGCCAGCAGCTTAGGGGCAGGGGTTCGTTCACCCCTCCACTTT.

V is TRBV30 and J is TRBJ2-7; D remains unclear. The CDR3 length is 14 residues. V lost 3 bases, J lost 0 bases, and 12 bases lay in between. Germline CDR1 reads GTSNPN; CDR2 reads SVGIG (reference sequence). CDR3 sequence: CAWRERVGSYEQYV. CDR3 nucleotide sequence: TGTGCCTGGAGGGAACGGGTGGGCTCCTACGAGCAGTACGTC.

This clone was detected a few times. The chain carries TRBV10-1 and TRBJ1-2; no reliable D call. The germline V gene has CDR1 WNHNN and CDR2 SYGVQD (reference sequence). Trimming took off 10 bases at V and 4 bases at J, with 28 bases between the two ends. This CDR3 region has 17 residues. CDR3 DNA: TGCGCCACCGCCTCCGGGTACAGCGCCCCTCTCTTCTATGGCTACACCTTC. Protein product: CATASGYSAPLFYGYTF.

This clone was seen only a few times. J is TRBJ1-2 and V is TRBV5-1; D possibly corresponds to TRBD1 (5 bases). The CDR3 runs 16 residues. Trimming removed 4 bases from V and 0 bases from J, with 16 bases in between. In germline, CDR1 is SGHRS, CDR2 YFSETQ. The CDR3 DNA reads TGCGCCAGCAGCCAGGGCCCCTCTACCGCTAACTATGGCTACACCTTC. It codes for CASSQGPSTANYGYTF. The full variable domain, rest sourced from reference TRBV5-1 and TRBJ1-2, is KAGVTQTPRYLIKTRGQQVTLSCSPISGHRSVSWYQQTPGQGLQFLFEYFSETQRNKGNFPGRFSGRQFSNSRSEMNVSTLELGDSALYLCASSQGPSTANYGYTFGSGTRLTVV.

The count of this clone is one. For the CDR3, the DNA is TGCGCCAGCAGCCCTCGCATCACGATGGGTGAGCAGTTCTTC. Protein: CASSPRITMGEQFF. The chain combines TRBV10-1 with TRBJ2-1; D gene ambiguous. CDR1 and CDR2 from the germline V gene are WNHNN and SYGVQD (reference sequence). The germline V and J ends were trimmed by 6 bases and 9 bases, with 18 bases remaining between them. The CDR3 contains 14 residues.

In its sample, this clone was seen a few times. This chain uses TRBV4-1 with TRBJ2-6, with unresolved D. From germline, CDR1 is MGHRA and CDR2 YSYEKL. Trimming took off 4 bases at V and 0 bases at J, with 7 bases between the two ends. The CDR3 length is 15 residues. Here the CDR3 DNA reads TGCGCCAGCAGCCGGCAGGTCTCTGGGGCCAACGTCCTGACTTTC. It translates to CASSRQVSGANVLTF.

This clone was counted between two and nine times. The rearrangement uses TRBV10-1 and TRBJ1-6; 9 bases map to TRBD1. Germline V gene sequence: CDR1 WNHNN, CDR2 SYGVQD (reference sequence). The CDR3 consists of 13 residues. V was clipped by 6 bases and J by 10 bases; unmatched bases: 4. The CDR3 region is CASSYGTGSPLHF. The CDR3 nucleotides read TGCGCCAGCAGCTACGGGACAGGGTCACCCCTCCACTTT.

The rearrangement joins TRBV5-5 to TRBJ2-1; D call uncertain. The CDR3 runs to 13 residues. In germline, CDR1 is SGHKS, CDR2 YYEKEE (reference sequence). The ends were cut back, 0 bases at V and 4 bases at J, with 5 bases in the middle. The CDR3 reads CASSLGVYNEQFF. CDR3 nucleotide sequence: TGTGCCAGCAGCTTGGGTGTATACAATGAGCAGTTCTTC.

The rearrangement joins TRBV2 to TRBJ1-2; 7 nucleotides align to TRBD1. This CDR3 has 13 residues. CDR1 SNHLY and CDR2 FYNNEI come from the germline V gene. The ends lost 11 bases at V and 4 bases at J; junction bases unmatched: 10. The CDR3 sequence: CAGRQGGIYGYTF. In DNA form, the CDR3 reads TGTGCCGGGAGACAGGGTGGGATCTATGGCTACACCTTC.

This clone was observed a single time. CDR3: CATSDSSSGRAHAKNIQYF. As DNA, the CDR3 is TGTGCCACCAGTGATTCTTCAAGCGGGAGGGCCCATGCCAAAAACATTCAGTACTTC. The chain combines TRBV24-1 with TRBJ2-4; 10 positions match TRBD2. The J segment lost 1 base and the V segment lost 2 bases, leaving 10 bases of the junction unmatched. CDR3 length: 19 amino acids. Germline CDR1 is KGHDR and CDR2 is SFDVKD.

CDR3 DNA: TGTGCCAGCAGTGAAGAGGGAGCTAGCACAGATACGCAGTATTTT. Protein: CASSEEGASTDTQYF. V is TRBV2 and J is TRBJ2-3; D is possibly TRBD2 (5 bases). The CDR3 sequence is 15 residues long. The germline V gene has CDR1 SNHLY and CDR2 FYNNEI. V lost 1 base and J lost 0, with 8 bases in between.

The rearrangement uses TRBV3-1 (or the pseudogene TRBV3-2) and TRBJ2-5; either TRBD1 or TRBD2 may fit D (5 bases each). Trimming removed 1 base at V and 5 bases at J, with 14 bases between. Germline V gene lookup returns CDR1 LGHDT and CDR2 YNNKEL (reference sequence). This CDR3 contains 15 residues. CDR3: CASSQGGGLRETQYF. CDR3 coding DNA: TGTGCCAGCAGCCAAGGGGGCGGGTTAAGGGAGACCCAGTACTTC.

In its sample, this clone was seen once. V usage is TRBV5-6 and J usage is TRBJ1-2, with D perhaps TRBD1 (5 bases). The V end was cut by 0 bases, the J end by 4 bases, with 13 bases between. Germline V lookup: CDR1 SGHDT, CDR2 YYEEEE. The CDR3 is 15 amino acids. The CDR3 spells CASSLVPRVGYGYTF. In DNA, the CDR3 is TGTGCCAGCAGCTTGGTGCCCAGGGTTGGCTATGGCTACACCTTC.